The subject of this entry is one T cell receptor (beta chain). Its antigen is not identified. Mismatch with germline at one junction end may stem from a read error. CDR1 is SEHNR, CDR2 FQNEAQ, per germline (reference sequence). CDR3 length: 17 amino acids. The data originate from a study of cytomegalovirus exposure and HLA in healthy donors. Study outcomes and limitations: Accurate prediction of HLA-A and HLA-B alleles (for most subjects) was reportedly achieved from TCR beta sequences.

Primers: 60 Vbeta forward and 13 Jbeta reverse. In the authors' workflow: A follow-up analysis tallied tens of millions of unique TCR beta chains, roughly 11 million shared. Measured with immunoSEQ multiplex PCR; TCRdb has only the in-frame clones, and not every one. V and J calls and clone size follow that table, whereas D and trimming were derived from the DNA. The sample consists of under 150,000 clones, 60% to 80% of them appearing once. Healthy bone marrow donors made up the donor group. This chain joins TRBV7-9 and TRBJ2-7, with TRBD2 as a possible D gene (5 bases). Material: PBMCs. This TCR was sampled from a woman aged 55-70 years in good health and CMV-seropositive. Here the CDR3 DNA reads TGTTCCAGCAGCCCTCCGCTGCAACCGGGATCTGCCTACGAGCAGTACTTC. Its protein product is CSSSPPLQPGSAYEQYF.